The rows below give T cell receptor beta chains drawn from one sample of a study of CD8 T cells in Susac syndrome. TCRdb re-called the immunoSEQ multiplex PCR reads with MiXCR, one entry per CDR3 protein. The data contain approximately 50,000 distinct CDR3 sequences, approximately 95% of them singletons. The specimen sequenced was CD8+ T cells from PBMCs. The receptors were sampled from a human donor with Susac syndrome. The CDR3 runs from the conserved cysteine through the conserved F or W. D genes are given only for firm matches. Only some rows state a clone size, as once, few, many or a class for expanded clones.

size: .; J: TRBJ2-2; D: TRBD2; V: TRBV9; length: 17; DNA: TGTGCCAGCAGCGTTCTGAGCGGGGGCCACGAGCGGGGGGAGCTGTTTTTT; CDR3: CASSVLSGGHERGELFF
size: .; J: TRBJ2-7; D: TRBD2; V: TRBV7-2; length: 15; DNA: TGTGCCAGCAGCCCTAGGACTAGCGGGGGTCTCGAGCAGTACTTC; CDR3: CASSPRTSGGLEQYF
size: once; J: TRBJ1-2; D: .; V: TRBV12-3/TRBV12-4; length: 12; DNA: TGTGCCAGCAGTTCTGGGACTGGTGGCTACACCTTC; CDR3: CASSSGTGGYTF
size: .; J: TRBJ2-2; D: .; V: TRBV28; length: 14; DNA: TGTGCCAGCAGTTTAATCCGGGTCACCGGGGAGCTGTTTTTT; CDR3: CASSLIRVTGELFF
size: .; J: TRBJ2-3; D: .; V: TRBV9; length: 15; DNA: TGTGCCAGCAGCGTAGTTAAGGGACCCAGAGATACGCAGTATTTT; CDR3: CASSVVKGPRDTQYF
size: .; J: TRBJ2-7; D: .; V: TRBV11-2; length: 10; DNA: TGTGCCAGCAGCATGAACGAGCAGTACTTC; CDR3: CASSMNEQYF
size: once; J: TRBJ2-1; D: TRBD2; V: TRBV7-6; length: 17; DNA: TGTGCCAGCAGCTTAGATGCGGGGGGCATCTCCTACAATGAGCAGTTCTTC; CDR3: CASSLDAGGISYNEQFF
size: .; J: TRBJ1-2; D: TRBD1; V: TRBV28; length: 14; DNA: TGTGCCAGCAGTTTACAGGGGACAGGGGATGGCTACACCTTC; CDR3: CASSLQGTGDGYTF
size: .; J: TRBJ2-7; D: .; V: TRBV29-1; length: 12; DNA: TGCAGCGTTAACGACATATCCTACGAGCAGTACTTC; CDR3: CSVNDISYEQYF
size: .; J: TRBJ2-3; D: TRBD1; V: TRBV7-8; length: 13; DNA: TGTGCCAGCAGCTTAGTACAGGGGGATACGCAGTATTTT; CDR3: CASSLVQGDTQYF
size: .; J: TRBJ1-5; D: .; V: TRBV19; length: 13; DNA: TGTGCCAGTAGTACAGCCTTCAATCAGCCCCAGCATTTT; CDR3: CASSTAFNQPQHF
size: once; J: TRBJ1-5; D: TRBD1; V: TRBV7-2; length: 14; DNA: TGTGCCAGCAGTATGGGACAGGACAATCAGCCCCAGCATTTT; CDR3: CASSMGQDNQPQHF